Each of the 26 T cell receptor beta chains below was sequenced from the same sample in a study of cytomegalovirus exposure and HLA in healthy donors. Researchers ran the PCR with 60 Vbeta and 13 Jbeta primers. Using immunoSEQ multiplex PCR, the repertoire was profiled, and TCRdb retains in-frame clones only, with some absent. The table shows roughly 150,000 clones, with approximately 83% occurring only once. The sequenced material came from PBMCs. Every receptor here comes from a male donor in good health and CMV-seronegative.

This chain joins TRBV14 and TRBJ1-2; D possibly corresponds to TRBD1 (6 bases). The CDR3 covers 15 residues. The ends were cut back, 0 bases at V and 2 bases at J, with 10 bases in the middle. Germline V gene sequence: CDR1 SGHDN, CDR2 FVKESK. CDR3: CASSQEGAANYGYTF. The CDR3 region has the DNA TGTGCCAGCAGCCAAGAGGGGGCGGCCAACTATGGCTACACCTTC.

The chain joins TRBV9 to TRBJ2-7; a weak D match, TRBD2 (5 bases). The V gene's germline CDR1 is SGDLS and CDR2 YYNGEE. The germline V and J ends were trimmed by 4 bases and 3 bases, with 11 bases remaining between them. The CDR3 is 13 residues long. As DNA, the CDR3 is TGTGCCAGCAGCCCCACAGCGGTCTACGAGCAGTACTTC. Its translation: CASSPTAVYEQYF.

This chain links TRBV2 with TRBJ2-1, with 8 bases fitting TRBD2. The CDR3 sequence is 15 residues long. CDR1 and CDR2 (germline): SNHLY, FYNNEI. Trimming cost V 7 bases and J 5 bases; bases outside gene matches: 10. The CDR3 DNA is TGTGCCAGCACCGGAACTAGCGGACCGAACAATGAGCAGTTCTTC. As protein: CASTGTSGPNNEQFF.

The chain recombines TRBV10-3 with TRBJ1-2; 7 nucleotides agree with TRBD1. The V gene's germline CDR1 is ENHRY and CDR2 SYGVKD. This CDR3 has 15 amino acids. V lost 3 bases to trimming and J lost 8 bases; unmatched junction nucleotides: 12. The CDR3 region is CAISEMIQGGRGYTF. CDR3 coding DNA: TGTGCCATCAGTGAAATGATTCAGGGGGGAAGAGGCTACACCTTC.

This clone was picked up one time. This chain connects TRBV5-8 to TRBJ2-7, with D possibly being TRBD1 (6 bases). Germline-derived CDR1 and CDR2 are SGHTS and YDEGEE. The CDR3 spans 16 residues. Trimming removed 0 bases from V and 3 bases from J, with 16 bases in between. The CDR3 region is CASSLEQGKRVYEQYF. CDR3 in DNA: TGTGCCAGCAGCTTGGAACAGGGTAAGAGGGTCTACGAGCAGTACTTC.

CDR3 bases: TGTGCCACCAGCAGTCGACAACCCACCGAAAAACTGTTTTTT. Protein sequence: CATSSRQPTEKLFF. The chain is built from TRBV15 and TRBJ1-4; D not certain. The CDR3 extends over 14 amino acids. Germline loops: CDR1 LNHNV, CDR2 YYDKDF (reference sequence). The V end lost 3 bases, the J end lost 8 bases, and 13 bases lay between the germline ends.

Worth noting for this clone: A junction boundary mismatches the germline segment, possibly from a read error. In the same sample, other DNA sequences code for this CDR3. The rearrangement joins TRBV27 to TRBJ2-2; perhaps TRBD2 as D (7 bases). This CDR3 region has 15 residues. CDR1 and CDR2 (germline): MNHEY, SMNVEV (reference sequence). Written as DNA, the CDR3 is TGTGCCAGCAGTTTAATGGGGGGGGCCACCGGGGAGCTATTTTTT. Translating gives CASSLMGGATGELFF.

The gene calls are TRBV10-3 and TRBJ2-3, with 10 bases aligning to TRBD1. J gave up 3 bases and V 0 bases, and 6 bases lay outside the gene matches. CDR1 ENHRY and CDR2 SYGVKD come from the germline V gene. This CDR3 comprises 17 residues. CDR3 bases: TGTGCCATCAGTGAGTCAGCGGGGACAGGGGAGACAGATACGCAGTATTTT. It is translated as CAISESAGTGETDTQYF.

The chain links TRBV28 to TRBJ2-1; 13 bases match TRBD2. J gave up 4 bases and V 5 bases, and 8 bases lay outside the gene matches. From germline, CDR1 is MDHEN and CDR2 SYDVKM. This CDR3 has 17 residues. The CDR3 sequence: CASSATRGLAGYNEQFF. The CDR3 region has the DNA TGTGCCAGCAGTGCCACCCGGGGACTAGCGGGGTACAATGAGCAGTTCTTC.

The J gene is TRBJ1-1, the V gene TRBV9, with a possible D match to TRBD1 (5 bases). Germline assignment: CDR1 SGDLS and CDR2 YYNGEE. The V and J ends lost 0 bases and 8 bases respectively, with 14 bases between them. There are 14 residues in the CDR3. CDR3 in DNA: TGTGCCAGCAGCGTAGAACCGGGGGAAAGGGAAGCTTTCTTT. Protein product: CASSVEPGEREAFF.

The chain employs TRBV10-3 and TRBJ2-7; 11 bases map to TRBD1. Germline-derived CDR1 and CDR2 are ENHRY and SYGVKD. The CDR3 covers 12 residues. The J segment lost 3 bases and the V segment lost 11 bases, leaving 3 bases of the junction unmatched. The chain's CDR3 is CAVGQGGYEQYF. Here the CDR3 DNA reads TGTGCCGTGGGACAGGGGGGCTACGAGCAGTACTTC.

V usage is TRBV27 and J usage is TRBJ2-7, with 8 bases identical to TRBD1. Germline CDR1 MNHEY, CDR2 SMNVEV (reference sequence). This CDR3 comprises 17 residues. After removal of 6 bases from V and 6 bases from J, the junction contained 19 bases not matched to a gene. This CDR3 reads CASSWMTGDGVFSEQYF. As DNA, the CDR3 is TGTGCCAGCAGCTGGATGACAGGGGATGGGGTCTTTAGCGAGCAGTACTTC.

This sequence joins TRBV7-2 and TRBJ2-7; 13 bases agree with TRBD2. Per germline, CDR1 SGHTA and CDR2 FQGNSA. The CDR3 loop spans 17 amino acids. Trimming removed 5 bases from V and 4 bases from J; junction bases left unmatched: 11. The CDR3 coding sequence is TGTGCCAGCAGCCGTTCCGGGACTAGCGGGAAGCAGTACGAGCAGTACTTC. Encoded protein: CASSRSGTSGKQYEQYF. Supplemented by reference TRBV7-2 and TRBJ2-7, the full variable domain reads GAGVSQSPSNKVTEKGKDVELRCDPISGHTALYWYRQSLGQGLEFLIYFQGNSAPDKSGLPSDRFSAERTGGSVSTLTIQRTQQEDSAVYLCASSRSGTSGKQYEQYFGPGTRLTVT.

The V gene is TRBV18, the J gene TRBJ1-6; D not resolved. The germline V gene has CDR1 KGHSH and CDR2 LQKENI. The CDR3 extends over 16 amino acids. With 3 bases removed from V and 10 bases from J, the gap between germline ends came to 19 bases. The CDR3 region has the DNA TGTGCCAGCTCACCCTCCCGTGGGCCTTCCCAATCACCCCTCCACTTT. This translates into CASSPSRGPSQSPLHF.

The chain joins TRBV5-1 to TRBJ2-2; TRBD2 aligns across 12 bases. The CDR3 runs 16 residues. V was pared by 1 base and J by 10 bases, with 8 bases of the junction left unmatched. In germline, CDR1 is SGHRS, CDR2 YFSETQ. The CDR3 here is CASSLSLAGGLAELFF. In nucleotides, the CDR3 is TGCGCCAGCAGCTTGTCCCTAGCGGGGGGGCTAGCGGAGCTGTTTTTT.

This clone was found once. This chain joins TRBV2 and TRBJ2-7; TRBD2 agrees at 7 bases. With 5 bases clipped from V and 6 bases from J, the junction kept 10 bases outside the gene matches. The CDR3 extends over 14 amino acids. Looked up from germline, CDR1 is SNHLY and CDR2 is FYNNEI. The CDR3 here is CASSPGLGYFEQYF. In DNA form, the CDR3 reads TGTGCCAGCAGTCCTGGACTAGGATACTTCGAGCAGTACTTC.

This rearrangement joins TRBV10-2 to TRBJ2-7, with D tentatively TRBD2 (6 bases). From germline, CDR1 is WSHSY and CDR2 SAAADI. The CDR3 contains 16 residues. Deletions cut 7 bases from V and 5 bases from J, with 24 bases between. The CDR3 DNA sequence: TGCGCCAGCAAGGGTGGGGGGAGCCGACTGATTGACGAGCAGTACTTC. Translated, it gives CASKGGGSRLIDEQYF.

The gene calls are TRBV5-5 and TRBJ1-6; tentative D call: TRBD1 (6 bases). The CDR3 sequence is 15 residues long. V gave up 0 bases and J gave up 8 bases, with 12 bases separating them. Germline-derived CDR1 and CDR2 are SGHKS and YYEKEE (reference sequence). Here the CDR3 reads CASSLVGQGHSPLHF. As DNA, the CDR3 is TGTGCCAGCAGCTTGGTAGGGCAGGGGCATTCACCCCTCCACTTT.

The CDR3 here is CASEQGYRIDGYTF. CDR3 DNA: TGTGCCAGCGAACAGGGATACCGGATAGATGGCTACACCTTC. The V call is TRBV6-1, the J call TRBJ1-2, with a possible D match to TRBD1 (6 bases). This CDR3 spans 14 amino acids. Germline V gene data show CDR1 as MNHNS and CDR2 as SASEGT. Between the trimmed V and J ends, which lost 8 bases and 6 bases, there was a span of 19 bases.

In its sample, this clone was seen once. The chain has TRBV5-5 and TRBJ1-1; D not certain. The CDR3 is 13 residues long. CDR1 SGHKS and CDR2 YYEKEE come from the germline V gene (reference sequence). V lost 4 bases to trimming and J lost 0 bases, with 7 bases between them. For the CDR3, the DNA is TGTGCCAGCAGCCGAGAACTGAACACTGAAGCTTTCTTT. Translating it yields CASSRELNTEAFF.

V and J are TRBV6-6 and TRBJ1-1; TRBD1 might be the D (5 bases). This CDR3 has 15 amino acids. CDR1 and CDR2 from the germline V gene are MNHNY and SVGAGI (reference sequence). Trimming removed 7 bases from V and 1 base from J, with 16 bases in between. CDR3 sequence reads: CASTQGGAGNTEAFF. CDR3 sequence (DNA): TGTGCCAGCACCCAAGGAGGGGCCGGGAACACTGAAGCTTTCTTT.

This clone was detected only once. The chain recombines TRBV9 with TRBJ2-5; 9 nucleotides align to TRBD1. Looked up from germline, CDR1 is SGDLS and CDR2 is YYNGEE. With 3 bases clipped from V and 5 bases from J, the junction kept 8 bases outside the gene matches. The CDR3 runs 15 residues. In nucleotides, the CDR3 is TGTGCCAGCAGCGCGGGACAGGGACTATCTGAGACCCAGTACTTC. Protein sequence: CASSAGQGLSETQYF.

In DNA, the CDR3 is TGTGCCAGCAGTTCATCCGGGACAGGGGAGTACGAGCAGTACTTC. Encoded protein: CASSSSGTGEYEQYF. The chain combines TRBV28 with TRBJ2-7; 10 bases fit TRBD1. V was clipped by 4 bases and J by 4 bases; unmatched bases: 7. The CDR3 covers 15 residues. CDR1 is MDHEN, CDR2 SYDVKM, per germline.

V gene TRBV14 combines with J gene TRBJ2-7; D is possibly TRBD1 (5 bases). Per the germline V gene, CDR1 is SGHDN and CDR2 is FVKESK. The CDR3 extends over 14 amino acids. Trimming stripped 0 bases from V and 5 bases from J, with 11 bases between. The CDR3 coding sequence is TGTGCCAGCAGCCAAGACAGGGTTCGGAACGAGCAGTACTTC. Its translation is CASSQDRVRNEQYF.

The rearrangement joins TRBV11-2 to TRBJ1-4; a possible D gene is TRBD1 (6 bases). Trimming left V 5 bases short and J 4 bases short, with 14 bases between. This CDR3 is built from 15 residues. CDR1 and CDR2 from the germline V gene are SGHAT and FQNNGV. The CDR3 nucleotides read TGTGCCAGCAGCCCGGGGGGGGCGGGTAATGAAAAACTGTTTTTT. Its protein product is CASSPGGAGNEKLFF.

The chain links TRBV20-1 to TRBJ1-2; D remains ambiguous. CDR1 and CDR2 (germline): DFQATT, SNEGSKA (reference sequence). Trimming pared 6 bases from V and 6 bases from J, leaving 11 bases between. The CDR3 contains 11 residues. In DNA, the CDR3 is TGCAGTGCGCGGACGCGGGATGGCTACACCTTC. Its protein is CSARTRDGYTF.